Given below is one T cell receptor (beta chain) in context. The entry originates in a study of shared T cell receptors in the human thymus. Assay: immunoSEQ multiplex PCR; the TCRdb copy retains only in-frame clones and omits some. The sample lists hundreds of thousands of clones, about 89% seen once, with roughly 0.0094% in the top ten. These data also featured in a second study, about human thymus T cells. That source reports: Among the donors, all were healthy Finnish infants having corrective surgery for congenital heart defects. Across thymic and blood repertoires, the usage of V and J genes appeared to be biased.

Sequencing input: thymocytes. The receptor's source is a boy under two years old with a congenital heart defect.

Here the CDR3 reads CASSRRDRDFYEQYF. The CDR3 DNA reads TGCGCCAGCAGCCGACGGGACAGGGATTTTTACGAGCAGTACTTC. The chain is built from TRBV5-1 and TRBJ2-7; 9 bases map to TRBD1. Per germline, CDR1 SGHRS and CDR2 YFSETQ. J was trimmed by 4 bases and V by 4 bases; bases with no gene match: 9. This CDR3 comprises 15 residues.